This TCR beta chain was recovered during a study of cytomegalovirus exposure and HLA in healthy donors. As for the study in general: Out of 150 million to 200 million T cells, an earlier analysis found 117 million unique TCR beta sequences in total.

V was pared by 5 bases and J by 4 bases, with 14 bases between. CDR1 and CDR2 (germline): MDHEN, SYDVKM. CDR3 length: 14 residues. With 60 Vbeta and 13 Jbeta primers, the PCR was carried out. The protocol was immunoSEQ multiplex PCR, while the TCRdb copy is restricted to in-frame clones and leaves out a portion. The table lists about 140,000 clones, about four fifths of them singletons. The chain joins TRBV28 to TRBJ1-2, with a tentative D call TRBD1 (5 bases). This clonotype originated in a male donor in good health and CMV-seronegative. The material sequenced was PBMCs. CDR3 protein: CASSKGLGSYGYTF. The CDR3 region has the DNA TGTGCCAGCAGTAAGGGGCTAGGGTCCTATGGCTACACCTTC.